The 23 T cell receptor beta chains reported below all come from one sample, sequenced in a study of vaccination and CD4 T cells after COVID-19. Treatment in this sample: approximately nine-day PBMC culture with coronavirus spike peptide pools or control peptides (ViraFEST assay). At the Johns Hopkins FTIC core, DNA taken from cultured CD4+ T cells was sequenced by way of the Oncomine TCR Beta short-read assay. MiXCR, run by TCRdb on the PCR reads, gives a single entry per CDR3 protein. The sample lists some 16,000 distinct CDR3 sequences, more than 30% seen once, with roughly 23% in the top ten. Antigens for these TCRs are unknown. The sample here was CD4+ T cells from blood, cultured in vitro, taken before SARS-CoV-2 vaccination. The receptors shown here come from a human donor who received a COVID-19 vaccine.

The chain couples TRBV25-1 to TRBJ1-1; D gene uncertain. The CDR3 has 13 residues. The germline V gene encodes CDR1 MGHDK and CDR2 SYGVNS. Trimming left V 4 bases short and J 1 base short, with 7 bases between. The chain's CDR3 is CASSGARNTEAFF. CDR3 bases: TGTGCCAGCAGTGGGGCAAGGAACACTGAAGCTTTCTTT.

This rearrangement joins TRBV6-1 to TRBJ1-2; D is unresolved. CDR3 length: 11 residues. The ends were cut back, 8 bases at V and 7 bases at J, with 11 bases in the middle. The germline gives CDR1 MNHNS, CDR2 SASEGT. Here the CDR3 reads CASVRSSGYTF. CDR3 DNA: TGTGCCAGCGTTCGAAGCTCTGGCTACACCTTC.

This clonotype is deemed medium-sized. This chain links TRBV20-1 with TRBJ1-2; 8 bases are a match to TRBD1. The V gene end was trimmed by 2 bases and the J gene end by 2 bases; junction bases not matched to a gene: 4. In germline, CDR1 is DFQATT, CDR2 SNEGSKA (reference sequence). The CDR3 is made up of 14 amino acids. The CDR3 DNA sequence: TGCAGTGCTAGAACCGGGACAGGCAACTATGGCTACACCTTC. This codes for CSARTGTGNYGYTF.

The CDR3 DNA sequence: TGTGCCAGCAGTGAGAGGAAGAGAACCTTAGGGGATACGCAGTATTTT. Its protein is CASSERKRTLGDTQYF. The chain is built from TRBV6-1 and TRBJ2-3; D unresolved. CDR1 is MNHNS and CDR2 is SASEGT in the germline V gene. With 3 bases removed from V and 6 bases from J, the gap between germline ends came to 19 bases. The CDR3 covers 16 residues.

The rearrangement uses TRBV20-1 and TRBJ1-4; 7 bases match TRBD1. The J segment lost 8 bases and the V segment lost 0 bases, leaving 3 bases of the junction unmatched. The CDR3 has 13 residues. Per germline, CDR1 DFQATT and CDR2 SNEGSKA (reference sequence). CDR3 nucleotide sequence: TGCAGTGCTAGAGAAGGGGGCAGGGAAAAACTGTTTTTT. Residues: CSAREGGREKLFF.

This clonotype is medium-sized (0.01 to 0.1%) within its sample. The chain couples TRBV7-2 to TRBJ2-7, with D possibly being TRBD2 (5 bases). Germline V gene data show CDR1 as SGHTA and CDR2 as FQGNSA. CDR3 length: 15 residues. The V end lost 1 base, the J end lost 0 bases, and 10 bases lay between the germline ends. CDR3 nucleotide sequence: TGTGCCAGCAGCTTAGTGGTGGGGAGCTCCTACGAGCAGTACTTC. Its protein is CASSLVVGSSYEQYF.

This clonotype came up a few times. The chain links TRBV20-1 to TRBJ1-6, with D unclear. The CDR3 contains 17 residues. V was shortened by 3 bases and J by 0 bases, with 15 bases between the two germline ends. Per the germline V gene, CDR1 is DFQATT and CDR2 is SNEGSKA (reference sequence). The CDR3 nucleotides read TGCAGTGCTAGGCACAGAGAGAGGAACTCCTATAATTCACCCCTCCACTTT. Translation gives CSARHRERNSYNSPLHF.

The J gene is TRBJ2-5, the V gene TRBV28; 7 bases map to TRBD2. CDR3 length: 11 residues. The trim removed 9 bases at V and 5 bases at J, leaving 3 bases unmatched. CDR1 is MDHEN, CDR2 SYDVKM, per germline. This CDR3 reads CASTSVETQYF. In DNA, the CDR3 is TGTGCCAGTACTAGCGTTGAGACCCAGTACTTC.

The chain recombines TRBV2 with TRBJ1-1; 7 bases are a match to TRBD1. V dropped 7 bases and J dropped 3; count of bases not matched to a gene: 8. CDR1 and CDR2 from the germline V gene are SNHLY and FYNNEI. CDR3 length: 14 amino acids. The CDR3: CASMTQGYDTEAFF. The DNA of the CDR3 is TGTGCCAGCATGACACAGGGGTATGACACTGAAGCTTTCTTT.

This clonotype has a handful of counts. The chain uses TRBV10-1 and TRBJ2-5; D unclear. V was trimmed by 4 bases and J by 1 base, leaving 13 bases between them. Germline assignment: CDR1 WNHNN and CDR2 SYGVQD (reference sequence). This CDR3 is built from 15 residues. CDR3 DNA: TGCGCCAGCAGTGGAGGCCTAGATCGCCAAGAGACCCAGTACTTC. Amino acid sequence: CASSGGLDRQETQYF.

This clonotype was picked up a small number of times. The chain uses TRBV19 and TRBJ2-2; 8 positions agree with TRBD2. The CDR3 covers 19 residues. Germline V gene lookup returns CDR1 LNHDA and CDR2 SQIVND (reference sequence). The V and J ends lost 3 bases and 3 bases, in that order; junction bases with no gene match: 15. The CDR3, as DNA: TGTGCCAGTAGTATTTTTGGACCGGCGGGAGGAAGAGACACCGGGGAGCTGTTTTTT. This sequence encodes CASSIFGPAGGRDTGELFF.

The chain recombines TRBV30 with TRBJ2-3; TRBD2 aligns across 10 bases. The V gene's germline CDR1 is GTSNPN and CDR2 SVGIG (reference sequence). The CDR3 runs 14 residues. V shed 2 bases, J shed 7 bases, and the junction held 6 bases outside the gene matches. As DNA, the CDR3 is TGTGCCTGGAGTCCCGGGACTAGCGCACATACGCAGTATTTT. Its translation: CAWSPGTSAHTQYF.

The genes are TRBV20-1 and TRBJ1-6, with D unresolved. V lost 0 bases and J 4 bases, leaving 13 bases between the germline ends. This CDR3 comprises 16 residues. CDR1 is DFQATT, CDR2 SNEGSKA, per germline (reference sequence). CDR3 sequence: CSARDGTNTYNSPLHF. CDR3 bases: TGCAGTGCTAGAGATGGCACGAACACTTATAATTCACCCCTCCACTTT.

This clonotype has a handful of counts. The chain uses TRBV11-3 and TRBJ1-1, with a weak D call TRBD1 (5 bases). The germline CDR1 and CDR2 sequences are SGHNT and YENEEA. This CDR3 is 15 amino acids long. The V end lost 2 bases, the J end lost 2 bases, and 12 bases lay between the germline ends. The DNA of the CDR3 is TGTGCCAGCAGCTTATGGGTCGGACACAACACTGAAGCTTTCTTT. Its translation is CASSLWVGHNTEAFF.

The chain uses TRBV7-9 and TRBJ2-3; maybe TRBD1 (5 bases). The CDR3 has 12 amino acids. The V end was cut by 5 bases, the J end by 4 bases, with 7 bases between. Germline CDR1 and CDR2: SEHNR and FQNEAQ (reference sequence). CDR3 DNA: TGTGCCAGCAGCCAGGGTCCAGATACGCAGTATTTT. This codes for CASSQGPDTQYF.

The chain couples TRBV12-3 or TRBV12-4 to TRBJ2-5; D call uncertain. The CDR3 has 13 residues. The V end was cut by 1 base, the J end by 5 bases, with 8 bases between. CDR3 protein: CASSLGLVETQYF. The DNA for the CDR3 is TGTGCCAGCAGTTTAGGGCTGGTGGAGACCCAGTACTTC.

The chain couples TRBV7-3 to TRBJ2-5; 13 nucleotides align to TRBD2. Germline CDR1 and CDR2: SGHTA and FQGTGA. V shed 5 bases and J 0 bases; nucleotides not matched to a gene: 15. The CDR3 loop spans 20 amino acids. The CDR3 sequence: CASSVLWTSGGLMYQETQYF. The DNA for the CDR3 is TGTGCCAGCAGCGTACTATGGACTAGCGGGGGCCTGATGTACCAAGAGACCCAGTACTTC.

This clonotype occurred a few times. This chain joins TRBV10-3 and TRBJ2-3, with TRBD1 identical over 10 bases. CDR1 is ENHRY, CDR2 SYGVKD, per germline. Trimming at V came to 2 bases and at J to 0 bases, leaving 5 bases not matched to a gene. The CDR3 runs 17 residues. The CDR3 loop reads CAISEGWTGGSTDTQYF. DNA for the CDR3: TGTGCCATCAGTGAGGGATGGACAGGGGGTAGCACAGATACGCAGTATTTT.

This clonotype was counted between two and nine times. The chain joins TRBV15 to TRBJ2-5, with unresolved D. This CDR3 is built from 11 residues. Deletions cut 0 bases from V and 4 bases from J, with 0 bases between. Germline-derived CDR1 and CDR2 are LNHNV and YYDKDF (reference sequence). The CDR3 region has the DNA TGTGCCACCAGCAGAGAAGAGACCCAGTACTTC. Protein: CATSREETQYF.

There are a few counts of this clonotype. The chain carries TRBV7-6 and TRBJ2-1; D is undetermined. V lost 8 bases and J 2 bases, leaving 13 bases between the germline ends. There are 14 residues in the CDR3. In germline, CDR1 is SGHVS, CDR2 FNYEAQ. This chain's CDR3 is CASGRTLTYNEQFF. As DNA, the CDR3 is TGTGCCAGCGGTAGGACCCTCACCTACAATGAGCAGTTCTTC.

V usage is TRBV27 and J usage is TRBJ2-2, with TRBD1 as a possible D gene (5 bases). V lost 7 bases to trimming and J lost 6 bases, with 24 bases between them. The germline CDR1 and CDR2 sequences are MNHEY and SMNVEV (reference sequence). The CDR3 totals 17 residues. The CDR3 here is CASTQTATARLPGELFF. CDR3 in DNA: TGTGCCAGCACGCAGACGGCGACAGCCCGTCTTCCCGGGGAGCTGTTTTTT.

This clonotype was counted a single time. The chain employs TRBV12-3 or TRBV12-4 and TRBJ2-1, with 15 bases that match TRBD2. The CDR3 has 16 amino acids. Trimming took 5 bases from V and 8 from J; bases not matched to a gene: 7. CDR3 sequence (DNA): TGTGCCAGCAGTCCCGGACTAGCGGGGGGGCGTTATGAGCAGTTCTTC. Amino acids: CASSPGLAGGRYEQFF.

This sequence joins TRBV10-3 and TRBJ1-2, with no clear D. CDR3 length: 14 amino acids. V shed 3 bases and J shed 4 bases, with 12 bases lying between them. From germline, CDR1 is ENHRY and CDR2 SYGVKD. CDR3 protein: CAISEGALLYGYTF. The CDR3 region has the DNA TGTGCCATCAGTGAAGGCGCTCTCCTCTATGGCTACACCTTC.